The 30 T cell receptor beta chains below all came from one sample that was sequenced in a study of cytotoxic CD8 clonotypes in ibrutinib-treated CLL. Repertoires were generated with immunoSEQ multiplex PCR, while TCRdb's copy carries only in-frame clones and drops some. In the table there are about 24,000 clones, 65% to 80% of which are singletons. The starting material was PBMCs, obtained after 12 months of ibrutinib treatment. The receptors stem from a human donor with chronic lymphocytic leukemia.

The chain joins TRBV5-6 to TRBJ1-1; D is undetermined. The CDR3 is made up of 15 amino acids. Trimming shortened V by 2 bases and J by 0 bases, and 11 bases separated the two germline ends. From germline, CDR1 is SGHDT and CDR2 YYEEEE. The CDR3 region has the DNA TGTGCCAGCAGCTTCCGAGGACCGCTGAACACTGAAGCTTTCTTT. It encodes CASSFRGPLNTEAFF.

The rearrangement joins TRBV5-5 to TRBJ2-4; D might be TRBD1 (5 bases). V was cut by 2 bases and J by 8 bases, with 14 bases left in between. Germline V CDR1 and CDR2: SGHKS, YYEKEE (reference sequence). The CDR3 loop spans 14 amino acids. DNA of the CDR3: TGTGCCAGCAGCTTTTCAGGGCCGGCGGACATTCAGTACTTC. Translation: CASSFSGPADIQYF.

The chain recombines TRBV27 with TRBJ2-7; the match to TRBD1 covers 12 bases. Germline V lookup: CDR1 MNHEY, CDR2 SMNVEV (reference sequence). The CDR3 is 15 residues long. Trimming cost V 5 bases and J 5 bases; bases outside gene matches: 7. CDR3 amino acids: CASSLIGTGGHEQYF. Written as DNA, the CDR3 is TGTGCCAGCAGTCTCATCGGGACAGGGGGCCACGAGCAGTACTTC.

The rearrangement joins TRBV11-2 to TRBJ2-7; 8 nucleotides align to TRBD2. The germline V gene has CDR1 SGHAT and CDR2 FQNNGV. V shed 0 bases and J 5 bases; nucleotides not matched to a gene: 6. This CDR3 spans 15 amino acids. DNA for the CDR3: TGTGCCAGCAGCTTAGAACGCGGGGGGTACCACGAGCAGTACTTC. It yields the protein CASSLERGGYHEQYF.

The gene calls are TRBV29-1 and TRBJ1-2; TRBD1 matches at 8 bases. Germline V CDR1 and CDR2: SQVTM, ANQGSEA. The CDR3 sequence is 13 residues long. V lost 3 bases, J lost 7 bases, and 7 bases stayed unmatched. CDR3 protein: CSVESRGPLGYTF. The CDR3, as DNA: TGCAGCGTTGAGTCCAGGGGGCCCCTTGGCTACACCTTC.

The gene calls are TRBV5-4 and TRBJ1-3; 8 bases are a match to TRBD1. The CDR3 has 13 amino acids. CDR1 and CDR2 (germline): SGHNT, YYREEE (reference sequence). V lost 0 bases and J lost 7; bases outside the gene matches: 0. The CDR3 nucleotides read TGTGCCAGCAGCTTGGGGGACAGGAACACCATATATTTT. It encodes CASSLGDRNTIYF.

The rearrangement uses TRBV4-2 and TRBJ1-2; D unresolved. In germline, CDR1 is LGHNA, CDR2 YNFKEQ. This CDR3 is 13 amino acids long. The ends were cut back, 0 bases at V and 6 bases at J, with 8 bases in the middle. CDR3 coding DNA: TGTGCCAGCAGCCAAGATTACGGGGATGGCTACACCTTC. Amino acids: CASSQDYGDGYTF.

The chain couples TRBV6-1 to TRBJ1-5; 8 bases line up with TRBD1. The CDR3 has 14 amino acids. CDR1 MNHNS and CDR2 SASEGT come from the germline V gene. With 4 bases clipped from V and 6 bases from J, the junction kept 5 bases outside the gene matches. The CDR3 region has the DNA TGTGCCAGCAGTGTTGCAGGGGGCTCTCAGCCCCAGCATTTT. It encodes CASSVAGGSQPQHF.

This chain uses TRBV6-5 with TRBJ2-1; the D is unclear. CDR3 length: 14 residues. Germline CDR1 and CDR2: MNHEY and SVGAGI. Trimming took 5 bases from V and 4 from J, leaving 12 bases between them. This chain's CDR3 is CASSTDMNYNEQFF. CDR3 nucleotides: TGTGCCAGCAGTACCGACATGAATTACAATGAGCAGTTCTTC.

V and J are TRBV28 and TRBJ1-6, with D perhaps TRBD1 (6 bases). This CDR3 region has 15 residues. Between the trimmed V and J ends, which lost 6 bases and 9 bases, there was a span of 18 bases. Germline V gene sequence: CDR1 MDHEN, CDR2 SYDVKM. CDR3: CASSLGGAYGSPLHF. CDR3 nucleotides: TGTGCCAGCAGCCTGGGGGGGGCGTACGGTTCACCCCTCCACTTT.

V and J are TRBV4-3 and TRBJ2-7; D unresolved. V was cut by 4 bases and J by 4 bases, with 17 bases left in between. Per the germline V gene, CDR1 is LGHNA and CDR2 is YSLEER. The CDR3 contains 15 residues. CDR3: CASSLGYNPLYEQYF. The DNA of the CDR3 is TGCGCCAGCAGCCTCGGATACAATCCCCTTTACGAGCAGTACTTC.

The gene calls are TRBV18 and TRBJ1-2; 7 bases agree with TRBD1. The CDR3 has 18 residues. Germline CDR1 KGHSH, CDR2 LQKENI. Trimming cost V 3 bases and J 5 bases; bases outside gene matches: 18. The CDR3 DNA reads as TGTGCCAGCTCACCTCTTTTCGGCAGGGGGACCTTTCAGTATGGCTACACCTTC. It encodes CASSPLFGRGTFQYGYTF.

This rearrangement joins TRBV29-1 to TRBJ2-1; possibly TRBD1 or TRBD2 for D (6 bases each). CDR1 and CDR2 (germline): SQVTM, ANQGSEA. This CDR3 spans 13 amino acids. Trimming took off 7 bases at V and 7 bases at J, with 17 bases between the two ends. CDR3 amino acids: CSATRGPRNEQFF. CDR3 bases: TGCAGCGCGACCCGGGGGCCTAGGAATGAGCAGTTCTTC.

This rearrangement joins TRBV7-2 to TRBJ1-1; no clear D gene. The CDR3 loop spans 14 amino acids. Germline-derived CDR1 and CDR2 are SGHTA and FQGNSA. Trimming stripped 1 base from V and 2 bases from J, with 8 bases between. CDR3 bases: TGTGCCAGCAGCTTAGGAGCAGCTAACACTGAAGCTTTCTTT. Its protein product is CASSLGAANTEAFF.

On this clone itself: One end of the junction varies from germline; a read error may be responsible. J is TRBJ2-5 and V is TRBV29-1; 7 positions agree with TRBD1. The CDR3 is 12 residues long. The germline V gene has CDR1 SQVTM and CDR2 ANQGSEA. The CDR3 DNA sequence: TGCAGCGTTTATTCCGGGACAGAGTCCCCCCACTTC. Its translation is CSVYSGTESPHF.

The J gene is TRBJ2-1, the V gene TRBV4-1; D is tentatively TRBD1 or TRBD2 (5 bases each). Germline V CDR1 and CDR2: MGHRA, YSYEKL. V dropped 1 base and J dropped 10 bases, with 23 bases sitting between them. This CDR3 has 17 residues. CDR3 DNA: TGCGCCAGCAGCCAAGGTAGGGGCAACTCGGGGCAAAACGAGCAGTTCTTC. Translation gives CASSQGRGNSGQNEQFF.

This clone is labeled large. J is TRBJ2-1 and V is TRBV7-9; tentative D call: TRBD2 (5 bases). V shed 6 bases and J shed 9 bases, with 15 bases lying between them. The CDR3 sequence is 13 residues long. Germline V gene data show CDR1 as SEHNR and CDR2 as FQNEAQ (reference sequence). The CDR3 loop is CASSSGPSGEQFF. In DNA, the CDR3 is TGTGCCAGCAGTTCCGGGCCAAGCGGTGAGCAGTTCTTC.

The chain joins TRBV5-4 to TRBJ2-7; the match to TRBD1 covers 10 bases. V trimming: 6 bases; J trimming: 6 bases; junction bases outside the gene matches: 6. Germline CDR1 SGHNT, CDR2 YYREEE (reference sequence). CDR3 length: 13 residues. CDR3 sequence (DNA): TGTGCCAGCACCCTAAGGACAGGGGGCGAGCAGTACTTC. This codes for CASTLRTGGEQYF.

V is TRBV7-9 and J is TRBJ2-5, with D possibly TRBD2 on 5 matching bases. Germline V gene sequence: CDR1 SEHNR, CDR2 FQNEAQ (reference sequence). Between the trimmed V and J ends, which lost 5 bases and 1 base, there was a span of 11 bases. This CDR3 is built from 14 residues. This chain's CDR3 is CASSRPGGQETQYF. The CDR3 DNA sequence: TGTGCCAGCAGCCGCCCCGGAGGCCAAGAGACCCAGTACTTC.

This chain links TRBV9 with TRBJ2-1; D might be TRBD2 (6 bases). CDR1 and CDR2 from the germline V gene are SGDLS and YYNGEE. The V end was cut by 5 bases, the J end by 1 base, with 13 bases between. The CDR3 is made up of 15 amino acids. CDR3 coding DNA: TGTGCCAGCAGTCAGGGCCTAGCGTCCTACAATGAGCAGTTCTTC. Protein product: CASSQGLASYNEQFF.

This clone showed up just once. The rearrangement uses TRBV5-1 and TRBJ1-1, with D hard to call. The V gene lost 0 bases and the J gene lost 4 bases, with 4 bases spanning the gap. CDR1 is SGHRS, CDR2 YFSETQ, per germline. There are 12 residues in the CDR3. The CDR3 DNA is TGCGCCAGCAGCTTGGACGGCACTGAAGCTTTCTTT. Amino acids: CASSLDGTEAFF.

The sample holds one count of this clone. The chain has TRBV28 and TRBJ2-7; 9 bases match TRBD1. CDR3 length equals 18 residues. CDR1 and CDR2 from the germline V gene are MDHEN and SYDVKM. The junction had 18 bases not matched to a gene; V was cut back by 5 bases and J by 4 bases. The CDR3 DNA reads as TGTGCCAGCAGTCCCTCCGTTGGACAGGGGAGGGTTTGGTACGAGCAGTACTTC. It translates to CASSPSVGQGRVWYEQYF.

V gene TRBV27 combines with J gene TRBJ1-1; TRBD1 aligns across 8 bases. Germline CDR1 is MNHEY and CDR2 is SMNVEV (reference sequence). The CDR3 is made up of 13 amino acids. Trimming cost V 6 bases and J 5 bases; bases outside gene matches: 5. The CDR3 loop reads CASRMQGATEAFF. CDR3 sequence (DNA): TGTGCCAGCAGAATGCAGGGGGCTACTGAAGCTTTCTTT.

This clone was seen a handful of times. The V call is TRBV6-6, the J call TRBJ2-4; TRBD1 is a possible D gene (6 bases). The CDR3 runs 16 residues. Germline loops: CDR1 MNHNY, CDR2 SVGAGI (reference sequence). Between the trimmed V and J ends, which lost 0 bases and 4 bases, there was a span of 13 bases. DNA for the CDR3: TGTGCCAGCAGTTACTCCGGCGGGCAGGGGAAAAACATTCAGTACTTC. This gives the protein CASSYSGGQGKNIQYF.

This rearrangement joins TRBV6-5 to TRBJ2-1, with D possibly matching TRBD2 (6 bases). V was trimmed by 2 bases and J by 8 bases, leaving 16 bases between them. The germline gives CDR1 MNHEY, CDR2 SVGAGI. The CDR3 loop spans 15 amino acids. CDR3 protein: CASSYTGVPSDEQFF. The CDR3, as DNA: TGTGCCAGCAGTTACACGGGGGTACCCTCGGATGAGCAGTTCTTC.

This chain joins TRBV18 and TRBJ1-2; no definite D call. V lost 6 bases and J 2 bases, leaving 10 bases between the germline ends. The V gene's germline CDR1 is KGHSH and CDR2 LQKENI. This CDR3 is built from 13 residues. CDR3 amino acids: CASSRAGNYGYTF. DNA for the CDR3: TGTGCCAGCTCCCGGGCGGGGAACTATGGCTACACCTTC.

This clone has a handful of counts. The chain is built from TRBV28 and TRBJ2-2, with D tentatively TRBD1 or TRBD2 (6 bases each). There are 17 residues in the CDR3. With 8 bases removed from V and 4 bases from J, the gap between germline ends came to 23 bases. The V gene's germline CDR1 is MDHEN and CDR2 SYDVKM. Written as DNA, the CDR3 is TGTGCCAGCTACTCATTTATTGGGGGGCAGGGCACCGGGGAGCTGTTTTTT. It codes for CASYSFIGGQGTGELFF.

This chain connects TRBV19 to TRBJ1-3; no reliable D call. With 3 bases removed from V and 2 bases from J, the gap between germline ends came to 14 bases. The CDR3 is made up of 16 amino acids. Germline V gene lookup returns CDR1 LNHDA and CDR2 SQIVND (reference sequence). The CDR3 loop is CASSILRGTPGNTIYF. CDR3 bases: TGTGCCAGTAGTATTCTACGGGGAACGCCTGGAAACACCATATATTTT.

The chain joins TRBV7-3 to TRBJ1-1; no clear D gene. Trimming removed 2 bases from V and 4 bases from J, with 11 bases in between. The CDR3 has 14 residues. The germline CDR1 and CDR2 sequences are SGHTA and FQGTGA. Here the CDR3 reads CASSLSPRGTEAFF. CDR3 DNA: TGTGCCAGCAGCTTATCACCCCGGGGCACTGAAGCTTTCTTT.

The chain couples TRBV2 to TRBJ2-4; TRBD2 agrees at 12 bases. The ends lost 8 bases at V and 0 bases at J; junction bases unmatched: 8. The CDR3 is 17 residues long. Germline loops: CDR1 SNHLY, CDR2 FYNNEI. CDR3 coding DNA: TGTGCCAGCGGGGCTAGCGGGGGGGCTCTAGCCAAAAACATTCAGTACTTC. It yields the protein CASGASGGALAKNIQYF.